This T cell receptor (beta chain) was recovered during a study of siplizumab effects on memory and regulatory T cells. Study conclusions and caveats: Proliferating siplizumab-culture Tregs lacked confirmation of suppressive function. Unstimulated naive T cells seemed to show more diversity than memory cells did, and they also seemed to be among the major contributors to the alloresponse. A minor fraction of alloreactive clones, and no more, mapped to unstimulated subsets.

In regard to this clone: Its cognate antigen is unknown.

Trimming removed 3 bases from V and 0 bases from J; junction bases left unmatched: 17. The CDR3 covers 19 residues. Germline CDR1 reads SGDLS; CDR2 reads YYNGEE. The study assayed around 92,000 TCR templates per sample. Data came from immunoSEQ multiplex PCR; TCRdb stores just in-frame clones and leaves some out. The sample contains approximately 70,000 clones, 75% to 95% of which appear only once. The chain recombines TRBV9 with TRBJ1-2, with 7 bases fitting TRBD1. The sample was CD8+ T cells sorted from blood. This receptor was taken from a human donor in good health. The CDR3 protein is CASSALWSRDRAANYGYTF. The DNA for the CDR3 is TGTGCCAGCAGCGCTCTTTGGAGCCGGGACAGAGCCGCTAACTATGGCTACACCTTC. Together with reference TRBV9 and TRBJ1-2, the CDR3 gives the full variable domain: DSGVTQTPKHLITATGQRVTLRCSPRSGDLSVYWYQQSLDQGLQFLIQYYNGEERAKGNILERFSAQQFPDLHSELNLSSLELGDSALYFCASSALWSRDRAANYGYTFGSGTRLTVV.